This is a list of T cell receptor beta chains from one sample in a study of tumor-infiltrating lymphocytes in primary liver carcinoma. TCRdb redid the calling of the multiplex PCR reads with MiXCR, one entry per CDR3 protein. The top ten hold approximately 7% of the sample, which has around 210,000 distinct CDR3 sequences, 65% seen once. Sequences were obtained from peripheral blood. The receptors derive from a woman in her sixties with primary liver carcinoma and hepatitis B virus infection. Both conserved end residues are trimmed from each CDR3.

TRBV6-5,ASSNGLKDGYT
TRBV6-6,ASSFTLGVRSNQPQH
TRBV29-1,SVEEPVAGTAYEQY
TRBV11-2,ASSFQAPMNTEAF
TRBV4-1,ASSSPKRGLAGEGTQY
TRBV6-5,ASSYQGAYAEAF
TRBV24-1,ATSDSNQQTQY
TRBV11-3,ASTYGDGPFDPYEQY
TRBV11-3,ASSLDPRSSDYNEQS
TRBV5-1,ASSLGFSNEQF
TRBV5-5,ASSSLPYEQY
TRBV9,ASSVETSVGETQY
TRBV12-3/TRBV12-4,ASRGRGRYTEAF
TRBV20-1,SAREPSWGRNEQF